This T cell receptor beta chain was recorded in a study of blood T cell repertoires in COVID-19. Looking at the study overall: PBMCs, B-cell-depleted T cells, or T cells provided the cDNA or gDNA that made up the material.

Authors' processing steps: Reference gene primer amplification in the assay estimated nucleated cell counts. Assay used: immunoSEQ multiplex PCR; TCRdb lists only in-frame clones, some missing. That table furnishes V, J and clone size, whereas the DNA furnished D and trimming. The data contain just over 150,000 clones, 85% of them singletons. This clone occurred many times. V was clipped by 0 bases and J by 9 bases, with 15 bases between them. This CDR3 has 16 amino acids. CDR1 LNHNV and CDR2 YYDKDF come from the germline V gene (reference sequence). The sample taken for sequencing was peripheral blood. The TCR comes from a human donor with acute or convalescent COVID-19. The donor label of this sample is uncertain. The chain employs TRBV15 and TRBJ1-6; no firm D call. CDR3 protein: CATSREQEVLGSPLHF. In nucleotides, the CDR3 is TGTGCCACCAGCAGAGAGCAGGAGGTGTTGGGTTCACCCCTCCACTTT.